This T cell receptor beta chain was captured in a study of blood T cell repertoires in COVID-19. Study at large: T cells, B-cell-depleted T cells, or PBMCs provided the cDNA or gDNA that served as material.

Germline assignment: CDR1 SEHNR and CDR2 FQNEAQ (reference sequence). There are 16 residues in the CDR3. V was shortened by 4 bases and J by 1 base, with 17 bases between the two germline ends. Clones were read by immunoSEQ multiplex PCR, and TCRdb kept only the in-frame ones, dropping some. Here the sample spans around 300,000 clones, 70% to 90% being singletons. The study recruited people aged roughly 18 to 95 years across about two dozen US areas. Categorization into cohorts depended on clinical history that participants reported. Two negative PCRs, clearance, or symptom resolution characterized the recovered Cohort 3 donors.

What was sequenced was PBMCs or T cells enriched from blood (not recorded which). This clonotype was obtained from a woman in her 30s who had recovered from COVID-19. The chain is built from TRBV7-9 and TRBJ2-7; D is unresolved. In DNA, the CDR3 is TGTGCCAGCAGCTCCCACCACGATCCGGTTTCCTACGAGCAGTACTTC. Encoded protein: CASSSHHDPVSYEQYF.